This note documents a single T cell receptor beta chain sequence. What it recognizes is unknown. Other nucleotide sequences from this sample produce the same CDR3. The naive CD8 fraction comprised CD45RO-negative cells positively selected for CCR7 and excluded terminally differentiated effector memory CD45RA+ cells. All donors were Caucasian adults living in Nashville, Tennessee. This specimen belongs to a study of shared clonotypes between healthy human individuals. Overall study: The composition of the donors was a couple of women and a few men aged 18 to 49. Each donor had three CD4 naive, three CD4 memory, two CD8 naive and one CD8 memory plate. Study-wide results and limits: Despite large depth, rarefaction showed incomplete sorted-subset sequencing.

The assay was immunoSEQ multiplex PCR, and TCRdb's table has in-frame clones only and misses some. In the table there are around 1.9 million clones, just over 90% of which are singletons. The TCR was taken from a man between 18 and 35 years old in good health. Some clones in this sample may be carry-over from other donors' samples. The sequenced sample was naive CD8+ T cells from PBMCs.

The CDR3 reads CASSPGRSYGYTF. The CDR3 DNA reads as TGTGCCAGCAGCCCCGGCAGGAGCTATGGCTACACCTTC. This chain uses TRBV27 with TRBJ1-2, with D unresolved. The length of the CDR3 is 13 residues. V was pared by 6 bases and J by 4 bases, with 12 bases between. Germline V CDR1 and CDR2: MNHEY, SMNVEV (reference sequence).